These 32 T cell receptor beta chains share one sample of origin, sequenced in a study of T cell repertoires in cytomegalovirus infection. From the reads, TCRdb called clonotypes with MiXCR, one entry per CDR3 protein. The sample has under 130,000 distinct CDR3 sequences; roughly 40% are singletons. Their antigen targets remain unknown. The sequenced sample was CD8+ T cells from cultured PBMCs, obtained from culture after CMV antigen stimulation. The receptor set was obtained from a human donor in good health (CMV status not recorded). Some clones in this sample may be carry-over from other donors' samples.

The CDR3 protein is CASRTSMNTEAFF. The CDR3 DNA follows: TGTGCCAGTAGGACCAGTATGAACACTGAAGCTTTCTTT. The chain links TRBV19 to TRBJ1-1; D unresolved. CDR3 length: 13 amino acids. V lost 6 bases, J lost 0 bases, and 8 bases lay in between. From germline, CDR1 is LNHDA and CDR2 SQIVND (reference sequence). Variable domain in full (rest from reference TRBV19 and TRBJ1-1): DGGITQSPKYLFRKEGQNVTLSCEQNLNHDAMYWYRQDPGQGLRLIYYSQIVNDFQKGDIAEGYSVSREKKESFPLTVTSAQKNPTAFYLCASRTSMNTEAFFGQGTRLTVV.

The CDR3 loop reads CASSEGSYEQYF. The CDR3 DNA reads TGTGCCAGCAGTGAAGGGTCCTACGAGCAGTACTTC. The chain employs TRBV2 and TRBJ2-7; D unresolved. Germline-derived CDR1 and CDR2 are SNHLY and FYNNEI. The CDR3 has 12 amino acids. Trimming removed 1 base at V and 1 base at J, with 2 bases between.

This chain links TRBV4-3 with TRBJ2-1, with 9 bases fitting TRBD2. CDR3 length: 16 amino acids. Trimming cost V 1 base and J 8 bases; bases outside gene matches: 9. Per germline, CDR1 LGHNA and CDR2 YSLEER. CDR3 sequence reads: CASSQGPAGGGDEQFF. The DNA for the CDR3 is TGCGCCAGCAGCCAAGGGCCAGCGGGGGGCGGGGATGAGCAGTTCTTC.

This clonotype appeared a few times. The V and J genes are TRBV12-3 or TRBV12-4 and TRBJ1-1, with D unresolved. CDR3 length equals 13 residues. V lost 5 bases and J 4 bases, leaving 11 bases between the germline ends. In DNA form, the CDR3 reads TGTGCCAGCAGTCCAGGACGGGGCACTGAAGCTTTCTTT. Amino acid sequence: CASSPGRGTEAFF.

This chain connects TRBV19 to TRBJ2-5, with 9 bases lining up with TRBD1. This CDR3 contains 16 residues. With 3 bases clipped from V and 5 bases from J, the junction kept 10 bases outside the gene matches. Germline lookup yields CDR1 LNHDA and CDR2 SQIVND (reference sequence). Here the CDR3 DNA reads TGTGCCAGTAGTATCTGGGGACAGGGTGAACGGGAGACCCAGTACTTC. This translates into CASSIWGQGERETQYF.

The chain employs TRBV28 and TRBJ2-7; D unclear. With 3 bases removed from V and 2 bases from J, the gap between germline ends came to 17 bases. CDR3 length: 16 amino acids. Germline CDR1 MDHEN, CDR2 SYDVKM. DNA for the CDR3: TGTGCCAGCAGTTTCACACCCACCACAGAACCCTACGAGCAGTACTTC. Protein: CASSFTPTTEPYEQYF.

This clonotype was seen ten or more times. CDR3 region: CASTGTDYGYTF. CDR3 nucleotide sequence: TGTGCCAGCACCGGGACAGACTATGGCTACACCTTC. V and J are TRBV7-8 and TRBJ1-2; 7 bases line up with TRBD1. This CDR3 has 12 residues. Germline CDR1 reads SGHVS; CDR2 reads FQNEAQ. The ends lost 7 bases at V and 3 bases at J; junction bases unmatched: 2. The whole variable domain, remainder taken from reference TRBV7-8 and TRBJ1-2, is GAGVSQSPRYKVAKRGQDVALRCDPISGHVSLFWYQQALGQGPEFLTYFQNEAQLDKSGLPSDRFFAERPEGSVSTLKIQRTQQEDSAVYLCASTGTDYGYTFGSGTRLTVV.

The chain couples TRBV7-9 to TRBJ2-1, with 9 bases that match TRBD1. The V and J ends lost 3 bases and 8 bases, in that order; junction bases with no gene match: 5. Germline V lookup: CDR1 SEHNR, CDR2 FQNEAQ (reference sequence). This CDR3 is built from 14 residues. Here the CDR3 DNA reads TGTGCCAGCAGCTTGAGGACAGGGGACTATGAGCAGTTCTTC. Its translation: CASSLRTGDYEQFF.

This clonotype was picked up one time. A read error may explain this, as a much larger clone is one base away. The CDR3 DNA reads as TGTGCCAGCAGCTCACAGGGGGCCTACGAGCAGTACTTC. It yields the protein CASSSQGAYEQYF. The rearrangement uses TRBV7-9 and TRBJ2-7, with 8 positions matching TRBD1. Losses at the gene ends were 4 bases for V and 2 bases for J; bases not matched to a gene: 1. In germline, CDR1 is SEHNR, CDR2 FQNEAQ (reference sequence). This CDR3 has 13 residues.

CDR3 sequence: CASSPGGLSYEQYF. CDR3 DNA: TGTGCCAGCAGCCCGGGGGGGCTATCGTACGAGCAGTACTTC. The V and J genes are TRBV3-1 and TRBJ2-7; 8 nucleotides match TRBD2. The CDR3 has 14 amino acids. Germline lookup yields CDR1 LGHDT and CDR2 YNNKEL (reference sequence). V was pared by 4 bases and J by 4 bases, with 6 bases of the junction left unmatched.

This clonotype has a handful of counts. The chain uses TRBV7-8 and TRBJ1-4, with D hard to call. Germline V lookup: CDR1 SGHVS, CDR2 FQNEAQ. Trimming took 7 bases from V and 5 from J, leaving 20 bases between them. The CDR3 length is 16 residues. In nucleotides, the CDR3 is TGTGCCAGCAATGAGATGATGGGTGTGGGGAATGAAAAACTGTTTTTT. It is translated as CASNEMMGVGNEKLFF.

This clonotype showed up just a few times. The chain links TRBV4-1 to TRBJ1-6, with TRBD1 matching 9 bases. The CDR3 has 17 amino acids. The trim removed 3 bases at V and 7 bases at J, leaving 10 bases unmatched. Germline V gives CDR1 MGHRA, CDR2 YSYEKL. CDR3 sequence: CASSQRLPGQGNSPLHF. The CDR3 bases are TGCGCCAGCAGCCAGAGGTTGCCGGGACAGGGAAATTCACCCCTCCACTTT.

The chain carries TRBV28 and TRBJ2-7; TRBD2 agrees at 9 bases. Germline V lookup: CDR1 MDHEN, CDR2 SYDVKM. V lost 4 bases and J lost 3; bases outside the gene matches: 7. This CDR3 spans 15 amino acids. In DNA form, the CDR3 reads TGTGCCAGCAGTTCGGCGGGGGGGGCGAGCTACGAGCAGTACTTC. Protein product: CASSSAGGASYEQYF.

This clonotype was seen a handful of times. The chain is built from TRBV7-9 and TRBJ2-2, with D unresolved. V dropped 7 bases and J dropped 4 bases, with 13 bases sitting between them. This CDR3 comprises 14 residues. Germline values: CDR1 SEHNR, CDR2 FQNEAQ (reference sequence). The CDR3 DNA is TGTGCCAGCATAAAAGGCAGCCCCACCGGGGAGCTGTTTTTT. Translation: CASIKGSPTGELFF.

The chain uses TRBV4-1 and TRBJ1-1; tentative D call: TRBD1 (5 bases). Germline V gives CDR1 MGHRA, CDR2 YSYEKL. This CDR3 has 15 amino acids. The V end lost 3 bases, the J end lost 1 base, and 12 bases lay between the germline ends. The DNA for the CDR3 is TGCGCCAGCAGCCAGTCGATCCAGGGGAACACTGAAGCTTTCTTT. Amino acid sequence: CASSQSIQGNTEAFF.

This clonotype was observed a few times. The gene calls are TRBV2 and TRBJ1-2; D may be TRBD1 (6 bases). The CDR3 has 13 amino acids. Germline values: CDR1 SNHLY, CDR2 FYNNEI. V was clipped by 8 bases and J by 5 bases, with 15 bases between them. In DNA form, the CDR3 reads TGTGCCAGCGCTGAAACTAGGGGGTATGGCTACACCTTC. This gives the protein CASAETRGYGYTF.

In this sample, this clonotype turned up a few times. This chain links TRBV29-1 with TRBJ2-5, with D possibly TRBD2 on 5 matching bases. Trimming cost V 5 bases and J 4 bases, with 14 bases left between them. The CDR3 is 13 residues long. Germline-derived CDR1 and CDR2 are SQVTM and ANQGSEA. The CDR3 sequence: CSVITRGLETQYF. The CDR3 DNA follows: TGCAGCGTTATAACTAGAGGTCTAGAGACCCAGTACTTC.

At least ten counts were recorded for this clonotype. The V gene is TRBV7-2, the J gene TRBJ2-3; possibly TRBD2 for D (5 bases). In germline, CDR1 is SGHTA, CDR2 FQGNSA. V was shortened by 2 bases and J by 3 bases, with 21 bases between the two germline ends. The CDR3 has 18 residues. The CDR3 loop is CASSLMAVMWLATDTQYF. The CDR3 region has the DNA TGTGCCAGCAGCTTAATGGCAGTGATGTGGCTAGCAACAGATACGCAGTATTTT.

The V and J genes are TRBV27 and TRBJ2-7, with D unclear. The V end lost 5 bases, the J end lost 2 bases, and 10 bases lay between the germline ends. In germline, CDR1 is MNHEY, CDR2 SMNVEV (reference sequence). The CDR3 spans 13 residues. This chain's CDR3 is CASSPQVTYEQYF. The CDR3 region has the DNA TGTGCCAGCAGTCCTCAAGTGACCTACGAGCAGTACTTC.

This sequence joins TRBV7-9 and TRBJ2-1; 11 nucleotides align to TRBD2. Losses at the gene ends were 5 bases for V and 4 bases for J; bases not matched to a gene: 10. The CDR3 is 17 amino acids. Germline V gene sequence: CDR1 SEHNR, CDR2 FQNEAQ (reference sequence). The CDR3 coding sequence is TGTGCCAGCAGCACTATAGCGGGGGGGCTGAGTTACAATGAGCAGTTCTTC. Residues: CASSTIAGGLSYNEQFF.

This chain uses TRBV14 with TRBJ2-7; no definite D call. Deletions cut 6 bases from V and 0 bases from J, with 18 bases between. Germline lookup yields CDR1 SGHDN and CDR2 FVKESK. This CDR3 contains 16 residues. The CDR3 DNA follows: TGTGCCAGCAGTCAACGGAACTCAGGTCCCTCCTACGAGCAGTACTTC. This sequence encodes CASSQRNSGPSYEQYF.

Ten or more counts support this clonotype. Sequence at one end of the junction differs from germline and may be a read error. V is TRBV11-2 and J is TRBJ2-7, with 10 bases identical to TRBD1. The CDR3 is 13 residues long. CDR1 and CDR2 from the germline V gene are SGHAT and FQNNGV. The CDR3 here is CASSLVTGGEEYF. CDR3 nucleotide sequence: TGTGCCAGCAGCTTGGTGACAGGGGGCGAGGAGTACTTC.

This sequence joins TRBV9 and TRBJ2-7; 8 bases fit TRBD1. From germline, CDR1 is SGDLS and CDR2 YYNGEE. The CDR3 is 14 amino acids. Trimming at V came to 0 bases and at J to 6 bases, leaving 5 bases not matched to a gene. CDR3: CASSVGQGIFEQYF. CDR3 DNA: TGTGCCAGCAGCGTAGGACAGGGGATCTTCGAGCAGTACTTC. The variable domain in full, with the rest retrieved from reference TRBV9 and TRBJ2-7, is DSGVTQTPKHLITATGQRVTLRCSPRSGDLSVYWYQQSLDQGLQFLIQYYNGEERAKGNILERFSAQQFPDLHSELNLSSLELGDSALYFCASSVGQGIFEQYFGPGTRLTVT.

The gene calls are TRBV11-3 and TRBJ2-7; D unresolved. Germline V CDR1 and CDR2: SGHNT, YENEEA. Trimming removed 5 bases from V and 0 bases from J, with 8 bases in between. The CDR3 loop spans 13 amino acids. Here the CDR3 DNA reads TGTGCCAGCAGCCCCCAAAGCTCCTACGAGCAGTACTTC. This encodes CASSPQSSYEQYF.

The J gene is TRBJ1-4, the V gene TRBV7-9; no reliable D call. In germline, CDR1 is SEHNR, CDR2 FQNEAQ (reference sequence). This CDR3 region has 16 residues. V shed 0 bases and J shed 0 bases, with 8 bases lying between them. CDR3 sequence: CASSLADGATNEKLFF. The CDR3 DNA reads as TGTGCCAGCAGCTTAGCGGACGGTGCAACTAATGAAAAACTGTTTTTT.

This clonotype was seen only a few times. The V call is TRBV7-2, the J call TRBJ2-1; D might be TRBD2 (5 bases). Trimming removed 6 bases from V and 8 bases from J, with 14 bases in between. There are 13 residues in the CDR3. Germline V gene sequence: CDR1 SGHTA, CDR2 FQGNSA. The CDR3 bases are TGTGCCAGCAGGGACCCCCCGCGGGATGAGCAGTTCTTC. Amino acids: CASRDPPRDEQFF. Supplemented by reference TRBV7-2 and TRBJ2-1, the full variable domain reads GAGVSQSPSNKVTEKGKDVELRCDPISGHTALYWYRQSLGQGLEFLIYFQGNSAPDKSGLPSDRFSAERTGGSVSTLTIQRTQQEDSAVYLCASRDPPRDEQFFGPGTRLTVL.

V gene TRBV13 combines with J gene TRBJ1-1; D is unclear. Germline values: CDR1 PRHDT, CDR2 FYEKMQ (reference sequence). The CDR3 sequence is 14 residues long. V dropped 1 base and J dropped 5 bases, with 11 bases sitting between them. The CDR3 loop reads CASSLETLGTEAFF. CDR3 bases: TGTGCCAGCAGCTTAGAAACCCTAGGGACTGAAGCTTTCTTT.

V and J are TRBV13 and TRBJ2-5, with TRBD2 matching over 11 bases. The CDR3 has 15 amino acids. The V gene's germline CDR1 is PRHDT and CDR2 FYEKMQ (reference sequence). The ends lost 6 bases at V and 0 bases at J; junction bases unmatched: 3. The CDR3, as DNA: TGTGCCAGCAGGCTGACTAGCGGGGACCAAGAGACCCAGTACTTC. It codes for CASRLTSGDQETQYF.

This clonotype was observed a handful of times. The gene calls are TRBV19 and TRBJ1-1; 11 nucleotides align to TRBD1. Germline V lookup: CDR1 LNHDA, CDR2 SQIVND (reference sequence). The CDR3 sequence is 16 residues long. Trimming at V came to 5 bases and at J to 4 bases, leaving 9 bases not matched to a gene. The CDR3 spells CASSERDRGSGTEAFF. The CDR3 bases are TGTGCCAGTAGTGAGAGGGACAGGGGGTCGGGCACTGAAGCTTTCTTT.

This clonotype was observed many times. Written as DNA, the CDR3 is TGTGCCAGCAGCTTGCGAGCTCCAGTACTAAACCAAGAGACCCAGTACTTC. It is translated as CASSLRAPVLNQETQYF. The rearrangement links TRBV5-4 to TRBJ2-5; no clear D gene. V dropped 1 base and J dropped 0 bases, with 16 bases sitting between them. The CDR3 is 17 residues long. Germline V gene lookup returns CDR1 SGHNT and CDR2 YYREEE (reference sequence).

This clonotype was detected only a few times. The chain uses TRBV2 and TRBJ2-1, with D perhaps TRBD1 or TRBD2 (5 bases each). CDR3 length: 16 residues. Per the germline V gene, CDR1 is SNHLY and CDR2 is FYNNEI. V lost 6 bases to trimming and J lost 0 bases, with 15 bases between them. The CDR3 protein is CASRGPAESSYNEQFF. Here the CDR3 DNA reads TGTGCCAGCAGGGGGCCAGCGGAGAGCTCCTACAATGAGCAGTTCTTC.

This chain uses TRBV11-2 with TRBJ2-2, with 7 bases fitting TRBD2. The CDR3 has 17 residues. The V and J ends lost 1 base and 1 base, in that order; junction bases with no gene match: 6. The germline CDR1 and CDR2 sequences are SGHAT and FQNNGV. CDR3 protein: CASSLGWGGMNTGELFF. CDR3 bases: TGTGCCAGCAGCTTAGGGTGGGGAGGGATGAACACCGGGGAGCTGTTTTTT.